This T cell receptor (beta chain) was identified in a study of T cells in localized non-small cell lung cancer. To note about this clone: Its antigen remains unknown.

This table comes from immunoSEQ multiplex PCR, and its TCRdb copy is limited to in-frame clones, with some not included. The sample carries 45,000 to 60,000 clones, around 81% recorded once. Study-wide findings and caveats: The highest T cell clonality was in uninvolved adjacent lung, above tumor. Owing to sequencing of a solitary tumor region, heterogeneity cannot be discounted.

CDR3 length: 15 residues. CDR1 and CDR2 (germline): SGHRS, YFSETQ. V dropped 1 base and J dropped 1 base, with 12 bases sitting between them. The input for sequencing was peripheral blood, taken before any cancer treatment. The sequence was collected from a female donor over 55 with stage II squamous cell lung carcinoma. The chain is built from TRBV5-1 and TRBJ2-7; D uncertain. The CDR3: CASSLSLASSYEQYF. In nucleotides, the CDR3 is TGCGCCAGCAGCTTGTCGTTGGCCAGTTCCTACGAGCAGTACTTC.